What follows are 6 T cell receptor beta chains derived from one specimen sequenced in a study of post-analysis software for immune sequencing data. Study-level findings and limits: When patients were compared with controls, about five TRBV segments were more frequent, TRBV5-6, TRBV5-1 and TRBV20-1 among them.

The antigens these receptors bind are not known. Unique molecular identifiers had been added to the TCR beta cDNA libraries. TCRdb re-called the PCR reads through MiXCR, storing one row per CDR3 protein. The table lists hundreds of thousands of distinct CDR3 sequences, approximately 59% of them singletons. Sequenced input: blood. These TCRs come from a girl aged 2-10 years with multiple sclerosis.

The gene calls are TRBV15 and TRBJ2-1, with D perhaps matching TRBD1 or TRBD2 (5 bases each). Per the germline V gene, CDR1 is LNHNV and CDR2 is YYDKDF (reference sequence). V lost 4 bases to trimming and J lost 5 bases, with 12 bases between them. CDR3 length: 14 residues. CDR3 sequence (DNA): TGTGCCACCAGCAAAGATGGGGGTAACAATGAGCAGTTCTTC. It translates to CATSKDGGNNEQFF.

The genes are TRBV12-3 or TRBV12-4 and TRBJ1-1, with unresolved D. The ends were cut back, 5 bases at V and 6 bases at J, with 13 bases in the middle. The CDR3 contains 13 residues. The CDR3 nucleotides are TGTGCCAGCAGTCCCGGGAGTTACCCTGAAGCTTTCTTT. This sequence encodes CASSPGSYPEAFF.

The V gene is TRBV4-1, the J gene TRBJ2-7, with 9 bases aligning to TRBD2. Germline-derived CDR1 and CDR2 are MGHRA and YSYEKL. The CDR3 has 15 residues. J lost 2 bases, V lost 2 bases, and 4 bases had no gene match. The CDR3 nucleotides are TGCGCCAGCAGCCAAAGGACTAGCGATCCCTACGAGCAGTACTTC. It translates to CASSQRTSDPYEQYF.

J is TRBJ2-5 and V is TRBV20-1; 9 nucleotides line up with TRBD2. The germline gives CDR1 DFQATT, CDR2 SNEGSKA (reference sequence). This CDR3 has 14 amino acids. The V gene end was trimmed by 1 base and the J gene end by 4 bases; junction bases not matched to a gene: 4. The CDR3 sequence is CSARAQRGVETQYF. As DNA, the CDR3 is TGCAGTGCTAGAGCCCAGCGGGGGGTAGAGACCCAGTACTTC.

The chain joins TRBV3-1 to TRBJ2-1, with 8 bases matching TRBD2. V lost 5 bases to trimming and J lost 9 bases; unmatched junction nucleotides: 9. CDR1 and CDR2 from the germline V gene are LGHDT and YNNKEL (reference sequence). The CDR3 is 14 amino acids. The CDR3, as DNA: TGTGCCAGCAGCACCTGGACTAGCCGTGGTGAGCAGTTCTTC. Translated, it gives CASSTWTSRGEQFF.

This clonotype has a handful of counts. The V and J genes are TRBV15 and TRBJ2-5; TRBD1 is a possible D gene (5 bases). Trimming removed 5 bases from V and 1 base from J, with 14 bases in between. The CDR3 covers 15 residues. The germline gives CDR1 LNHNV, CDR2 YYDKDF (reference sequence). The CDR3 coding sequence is TGTGCCACCAGCGGAGCACTCGACAGCCAAGAGACCCAGTACTTC. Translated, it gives CATSGALDSQETQYF.